This T cell receptor (beta chain) was profiled in a study of shared clonotypes between healthy human individuals. Profiled with immunoSEQ multiplex PCR; TCRdb holds only in-frame clones, not every one. The table shows about 1.5 million clones, with 95% to 99% occurring only once. All donors were Caucasian adults living in Nashville, Tennessee. This CDR3 comprises 14 residues. Trimming removed 2 bases from V and 9 bases from J; junction bases left unmatched: 7. Germline assignment: CDR1 SGHTA and CDR2 FQGNSA. Regarding this clone: Its target is not known.

Study-level points and caveats: Across a handful of donors, naive CD4 shared 5% to 5.5%, naive CD8 more than 3%, memory CD4 roughly 2.2%, memory CD8 more than 0.35%.

The TCR was taken from a man aged 25-40 years in good health. Sequencing was done on a sample of naive CD4+ T cells sorted from blood. Stated subset: CD45RA+ positively selected. V usage is TRBV7-2 and J usage is TRBJ2-1; TRBD1 aligns across 7 bases. The CDR3 bases are TGTGCCAGCAGCTTAACAGGGGAGTACGGTGAGCAGTTCTTC. Residues: CASSLTGEYGEQFF.